The rows below give T cell receptor beta chains drawn from one sample of a study of radiotherapy plus CTLA-4 blockade in lung cancer. Data came from immunoSEQ multiplex PCR; TCRdb stores just in-frame clones and leaves some out. This sample yields 75,000 to 100,000 clones, of which roughly 74% are seen a single time; roughly 2.8% belongs to the top ten. The material was peripheral blood, obtained from a patient treated with radiotherapy plus ipilimumab. The receptor set was obtained from a human donor with non-small cell lung cancer who had a partial response to radiotherapy plus ipilimumab. Some clones in this sample may be carry-over from other donors' samples. Each CDR3 is given with its conserved first and last residue.

v_call,cdr3_aa
TRBV19,CASSIVTGYGQPQHF
TRBV6-1,CASSERGPRYEQYF
TRBV7-8,CASSLIQGLNTEAFF
TRBV6-5,CASKGAGFGYGYTF
TRBV18,CASSEPRTGGYEQYF
TRBV5-1,CASSLEPHTGELFF
TRBV5-6,CASSLADRGGNQPQHF
TRBV5-3,CARSSDRGITYEQYF
TRBV6-5,CASSPEAYNEQFF
TRBV4-2,CASSPQSGTSGGQETQYF
TRBV10-1,CASSPGGRTYEQYF
TRBV6-5,CASSPQGEAQPQHF
TRBV19,CASSIGQGTNYGYTF
TRBV5-6,CASSLVGTGDHEQYF
TRBV28,CASRLAGVGETQYF
TRBV9,CASSGTGVNTEAFF
TRBV6-6,CASNGQGGNTEAFF
TRBV4-3,CASSPDFSDRAAFF
TRBV5-4,CASSRGGGARETQYF
TRBV6-1,CASRAPGSVSPLHF
TRBV28,CASSFLWVSGSVEQYF
TRBV18,CASSPREIPNSPLHF
TRBV15,CATSRDKSYNEQFF
TRBV5-1,CASGEGTGVAGELFF
TRBV10-3,CAISDAGAGYGYTF
TRBV7-6,CASSRTSGSYEQYF
TRBV5-4,CASSLMGANTGELFF
TRBV5-1,CASRSGGASGELFF
TRBV19,CASSIANRGLGYTF
TRBV7-2,CASSLGGGPTGELFF
TRBV9,CASSSDVLAATYEQYF
TRBV18,CASSPNAGGDTEAFF
TRBV9,CASSVGGSSAQETQYF
TRBV7-6,CASSSDLDSSFLTF
TRBV7-3,CASSPRTGYNEQFF
TRBV28,CASRRPGHSYEQYF
TRBV11-3,CASSSSGTAYNEQFF
TRBV7-3,CASSSGLAGGPAYEQYF